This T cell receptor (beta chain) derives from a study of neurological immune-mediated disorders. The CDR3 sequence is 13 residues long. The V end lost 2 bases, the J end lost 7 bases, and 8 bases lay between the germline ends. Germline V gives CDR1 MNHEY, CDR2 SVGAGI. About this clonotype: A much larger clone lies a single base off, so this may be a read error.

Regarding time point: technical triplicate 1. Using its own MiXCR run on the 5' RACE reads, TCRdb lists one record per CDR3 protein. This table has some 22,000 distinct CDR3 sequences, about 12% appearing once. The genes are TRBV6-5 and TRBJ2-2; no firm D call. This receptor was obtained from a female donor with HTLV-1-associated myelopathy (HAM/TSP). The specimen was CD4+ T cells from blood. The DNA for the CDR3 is TGTGCCAGCAGTTACGCCACGGACGGGGAGCTGTTTTTT. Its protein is CASSYATDGELFF.